A selection of T cell receptor beta chains follows, all from one sample in a study of blood T cell repertoires in COVID-19. Generated by immunoSEQ multiplex PCR, the TCRdb table keeps only in-frame clones and is missing some. The sample has approximately 290,000 clones, 80% to 90% seen once. The sequenced sample was PBMCs or T cells enriched from blood (not recorded which). Receptor source: a woman under 40 who had recovered from COVID-19. The CDR3 runs from the conserved cysteine through the conserved F or W. A D gene is named only where the DNA matches it firmly. Expanded clones get a size class; other rows say once, few or many, or leave the size out.

len	v_gene	abundance	d_gene	j_gene	CDR3aa	CDR3nt
13	TRBV28	.	TRBD2	TRBJ2-7	CASRNSGTYEQYF	TGTGCCAGCAGAAATAGCGGGACCTACGAGCAGTACTTC
15	TRBV28	once	.	TRBJ2-5	CASRLGGASRETQYF	TGTGCCAGCAGGTTGGGGGGGGCGTCCCGAGAGACCCAGTACTTC
15	TRBV7-8	.	TRBD1	TRBJ1-5	CASSLAGQGGQPQHF	TGTGCCAGCAGCTTAGCAGGACAGGGAGGCCAGCCCCAGCATTTT
14	TRBV2	.	TRBD1	TRBJ2-7	CASSVRQGPYEQYF	TGTGCCAGCAGTGTCCGACAGGGCCCCTACGAGCAGTACTTC
18	TRBV10-1	.	TRBD2	TRBJ2-1	CASSESGSSGRGPNEQFF	TGCGCCAGCAGTGAGTCGGGATCTAGCGGGAGGGGGCCCAATGAGCAGTTCTTC
16	TRBV27	.	.	TRBJ1-4	CASSPKGGARGEKLFF	TGTGCCAGCAGTCCTAAGGGGGGGGCACGGGGTGAAAAACTGTTTTTT
15	TRBV4-2	.	TRBD1	TRBJ1-2	CASSHMTGGDYGYTF	TGTGCCAGCAGCCACATGACAGGGGGCGACTATGGCTACACCTTC
15	TRBV28	.	.	TRBJ2-1	CASLYRALVYHEQFF	TGTGCCAGCCTCTACAGGGCCTTGGTATACCATGAGCAGTTCTTC
13	TRBV19	.	.	TRBJ1-5	CASSRWADQPQHF	TGTGCCAGTAGCCGTTGGGCTGATCAGCCCCAGCATTTT
17	TRBV9	.	TRBD2	TRBJ2-1	CASSVGLAGGTYNEQFF	TGTGCCAGCAGCGTAGGGCTAGCGGGGGGGACGTACAATGAGCAGTTCTTC
14	TRBV6-1	once	TRBD1	TRBJ1-2	CASSDQGTVYGYTF	TGTGCCAGCAGTGATCAGGGGACAGTCTATGGCTACACCTTC
14	TRBV10-3	.	TRBD2	TRBJ2-3	CATVAGGPTDTQYF	TGTGCCACGGTAGCGGGGGGCCCGACAGATACGCAGTATTTT
14	TRBV9	.	TRBD1	TRBJ2-7	CASSVGDRPYEQYF	TGTGCCAGCAGCGTAGGGGACAGACCTTACGAGCAGTACTTC
13	TRBV6-5	.	.	TRBJ1-2	CASSQLTIDGYTF	TGTGCCAGCAGCCAACTGACTATTGATGGCTACACCTTC
15	TRBV7-9	.	TRBD2	TRBJ2-7	CASSSATSSLYEQYF	TGTGCCAGCAGCTCTGCGACTAGCAGTTTATACGAGCAGTACTTC
17	TRBV12-2	.	.	TRBJ1-1	CASRLAWLGSRGTEAFF	TGTGCAAGTCGCTTAGCGTGGTTGGGGAGTAGAGGGACTGAAGCTTTCTTT
13	TRBV21-1	few	.	TRBJ1-4	CASVGGVNEKLFF	TGTGCCAGCGTGGGGGGGGTTAATGAAAAACTGTTTTTT
15	TRBV18	.	TRBD1	TRBJ1-6	CASSPGTGMNSPLHF	TGTGCCAGCTCACCCGGGACAGGGATGAATTCACCCCTCCACTTT
16	TRBV28	few	TRBD1	TRBJ1-5	CASSGAGGFSNQPQHF	TGTGCCAGCAGCGGGGCAGGGGGATTTAGCAATCAGCCCCAGCATTTT
15	TRBV7-3	.	.	TRBJ2-5	CASSLIHAGGETQYF	TGTGCCAGCAGCCTCATCCACGCGGGTGGAGAGACCCAGTACTTC
15	TRBV3-1/TRBV3-2	.	.	TRBJ1-5	CASSQYVGRGQPQHF	TGTGCCAGCAGCCAGTACGTCGGCCGCGGTCAGCCCCAGCATTTT
13	TRBV27	.	TRBD1	TRBJ1-5	CASSLGQGQPQHF	TGTGCCAGCAGTCTAGGACAGGGGCAGCCCCAGCATTTT
14	TRBV27	.	.	TRBJ2-7	CASSYRSGGGEQYF	TGTGCCAGCAGTTATCGTTCGGGGGGCGGGGAGCAGTACTTC
14	TRBV28	.	TRBD1	TRBJ2-3	CASETGAPADTQYF	TGTGCCAGCGAAACAGGGGCTCCAGCGGATACGCAGTATTTT
15	TRBV2	.	TRBD2	TRBJ2-3	CASSRSGGVTDTQYF	TGTGCCAGCAGCCGCAGCGGGGGAGTCACAGATACGCAGTATTTT
16	TRBV3-1/TRBV3-2	.	TRBD1	TRBJ2-7	CASSQATGTGSYEQYF	TGTGCCAGCAGCCAAGCAACCGGGACAGGGTCCTACGAGCAGTACTTC
15	TRBV2	.	.	TRBJ1-3	CASKEQRGSGNTIYF	TGTGCCAGCAAGGAACAACGCGGCTCTGGAAACACCATATATTTT
13	TRBV7-3	once	.	TRBJ2-5	CASSLSAVETQYF	TGTGCCAGCAGCTTGAGCGCGGTAGAGACCCAGTACTTC
12	TRBV5-1	.	.	TRBJ2-2	CASSFQTGELFF	TGCGCCAGCAGCTTCCAAACCGGGGAGCTGTTTTTT
15	TRBV4-2	.	.	TRBJ2-2	CASSQVGSSGGELFF	TGTGCCAGCAGCCAAGTCGGTTCCTCGGGCGGGGAGCTGTTTTTT
13	TRBV11-3	.	.	TRBJ1-6	CASSLVRNSPLHF	TGTGCCAGCAGCTTAGTCAGAAATTCACCCCTCCACTTT
14	TRBV10-1	.	TRBD2	TRBJ2-7	CASSVGRMEGEQYF	TGCGCCAGCAGTGTCGGGAGGATGGAAGGTGAGCAGTACTTC
14	TRBV5-6	.	.	TRBJ1-1	CASSLQGWGTEAFF	TGTGCCAGCAGCTTGCAGGGGTGGGGCACTGAAGCTTTCTTT
16	TRBV6-5	.	.	TRBJ2-5	CASSYAGGGVHGTQYF	TGTGCCAGCAGTTACGCCGGCGGGGGCGTACACGGGACCCAGTACTTC
14	TRBV10-3	.	.	TRBJ1-6	CAISGAGMDSPLHF	TGTGCCATCAGTGGGGCGGGTATGGATTCACCCCTCCACTTT
13	TRBV10-3	.	TRBD1	TRBJ2-7	CATLGQGPYEQYF	TGTGCCACCCTGGGACAGGGACCCTACGAGCAGTACTTC
15	TRBV18	.	.	TRBJ1-6	CASSPRGPGNSPLHF	TGTGCCAGCTCACCACGCGGCCCGGGGAATTCACCCCTCCACTTT
16	TRBV5-4	.	TRBD1	TRBJ1-6	CASSLGQDSYNSPLHF	TGTGCCAGCAGCTTAGGACAGGACTCCTATAATTCACCCCTCCACTTT
12	TRBV30	.	TRBD2	TRBJ2-3	CLAGGPADTQYF	TGTCTAGCGGGGGGGCCAGCAGATACGCAGTATTTT
14	TRBV5-1	.	.	TRBJ1-4	CASSWTDGREKLFF	TGCGCCAGCAGCTGGACAGACGGACGGGAAAAACTGTTTTTT
15	TRBV6-5	.	.	TRBJ1-1	CASSDSSRGNTEAFF	TGTGCCAGCAGTGACTCATCCCGGGGGAACACTGAAGCTTTCTTT
16	TRBV28	.	.	TRBJ2-2	CASSLFRGRQTGELFF	TGTGCCAGCAGTTTATTCAGGGGGAGGCAGACCGGGGAGCTGTTTTTT
13	TRBV5-4	once	TRBD2	TRBJ2-5	CASSPGLAETQYF	TGTGCCAGCAGCCCGGGACTAGCAGAGACCCAGTACTTC
16	TRBV7-9	.	TRBD1	TRBJ2-5	CASSLWDSYTTETQYF	TGTGCCAGCAGCTTATGGGACAGTTATACTACGGAGACCCAGTACTTC
15	TRBV18	.	.	TRBJ1-5	CASSATGLGNQPQHF	TGTGCCAGCTCAGCAACAGGGTTAGGCAATCAGCCCCAGCATTTT
15	TRBV30	few	TRBD2	TRBJ2-7	CAWSNSGRARYEQYF	TGTGCCTGGAGTAATAGCGGGAGGGCCAGGTACGAGCAGTACTTC
14	TRBV30	.	TRBD1	TRBJ2-6	CAWTTGAGANVLTF	TGTGCCTGGACTACAGGGGCTGGGGCCAACGTCCTGACTTTC
18	TRBV19	.	TRBD1	TRBJ2-3	CASSIAPGTGGSLDTQYF	TGTGCCAGTAGTATAGCCCCCGGGACAGGAGGTAGCTTGGATACGCAGTATTTT
14	TRBV18	.	.	TRBJ2-7	CASSQGRATYEQYF	TGTGCCAGCTCTCAGGGGCGGGCGACCTACGAGCAGTACTTC
19	TRBV19	few	TRBD1	TRBJ1-2	CASSIERGREDPRRFGYTF	TGTGCCAGTAGTATAGAGAGGGGGCGAGAAGACCCGAGAAGGTTTGGCTACACCTTC
14	TRBV7-9	.	TRBD2	TRBJ2-7	CASSLSGMGFEQYF	TGTGCCAGCAGCTTAAGCGGGATGGGTTTCGAGCAGTACTTC
13	TRBV10-2	few	.	TRBJ1-3	CASSDGERNTIYF	TGCGCCAGCAGTGACGGAGAGCGAAACACCATATATTTT
14	TRBV4-1	.	.	TRBJ2-7	CASSQGQGNYEQYF	TGCGCCAGCAGCCAAGGTCAGGGGAACTACGAGCAGTACTTC